The next 7 T cell receptor beta chains were all read from a single sample in a study of blood T cell repertoires in COVID-19. Assay: immunoSEQ multiplex PCR; the TCRdb copy retains only in-frame clones and omits some. Seen here are about 240,000 clones, around nine tenths observed once, and the top ten hold approximately 4.1%. Sequencing input: PBMCs or T cells enriched from blood (not recorded which). These receptors all come from a woman aged 25 to 45 who had recovered from COVID-19.

This chain links TRBV18 with TRBJ1-2; no reliable D call. With 2 bases removed from V and 3 bases from J, the gap between germline ends came to 10 bases. The CDR3 spans 14 residues. Per the germline V gene, CDR1 is KGHSH and CDR2 is LQKENI. The CDR3 here is CASSPVTRDYGYTF. DNA of the CDR3: TGTGCCAGCTCACCAGTGACCCGGGACTATGGCTACACCTTC.

There are a few counts of this clone. The chain employs TRBV27 and TRBJ2-7; the match to TRBD2 covers 7 bases. The V segment lost 5 bases and the J segment 4 bases; nucleotides outside the gene matches: 23. CDR1 MNHEY and CDR2 SMNVEV come from the germline V gene (reference sequence). This CDR3 spans 19 amino acids. The CDR3 bases are TGTGCCAGCAGTCCACTTTCCTCTAGGACTAGATTACTTCATTACGAGCAGTACTTC. It yields the protein CASSPLSSRTRLLHYEQYF.

The rearrangement uses TRBV4-1 and TRBJ1-3; D is uncertain. The V gene lost 3 bases and the J gene lost 4 bases, with 13 bases spanning the gap. The CDR3 is 15 amino acids. The germline V gene has CDR1 MGHRA and CDR2 YSYEKL. DNA for the CDR3: TGCGCCAGCAGCCACACAGAAACGGGAGGAAACACCATATATTTT. Amino acids: CASSHTETGGNTIYF.

The V gene is TRBV27, the J gene TRBJ2-1, with 10 bases aligning to TRBD1. With 6 bases clipped from V and 7 bases from J, the junction kept 9 bases outside the gene matches. From germline, CDR1 is MNHEY and CDR2 SMNVEV (reference sequence). The CDR3 loop spans 15 amino acids. CDR3 DNA: TGTGCCAGCAGAATACCGGGACAGGGGACTAATGAGCAGTTCTTC. Translating gives CASRIPGQGTNEQFF.

This clone was counted once. The chain links TRBV19 to TRBJ1-1, with 9 bases identical to TRBD1. V was pared by 3 bases and J by 8 bases, with 10 bases of the junction left unmatched. Germline CDR1 LNHDA, CDR2 SQIVND (reference sequence). This CDR3 comprises 15 residues. In DNA form, the CDR3 reads TGTGCCAGTAGTATGGGACAGGGATGGACCCAAGAAGCTTTCTTT. Translated, it gives CASSMGQGWTQEAFF. The full variable domain, completed using reference TRBV19 and TRBJ1-1, is DGGITQSPKYLFRKEGQNVTLSCEQNLNHDAMYWYRQDPGQGLRLIYYSQIVNDFQKGDIAEGYSVSREKKESFPLTVTSAQKNPTAFYLCASSMGQGWTQEAFFGQGTRLTVV.

This rearrangement joins TRBV5-1 to TRBJ2-1, with 10 bases that match TRBD1. The V gene end was trimmed by 5 bases and the J gene end by 7 bases; junction bases not matched to a gene: 9. This CDR3 is 15 amino acids long. Per germline, CDR1 SGHRS and CDR2 YFSETQ. CDR3 loop: CASSSSGQGGNEQFF. The DNA of the CDR3 is TGCGCCAGCAGTTCTAGCGGACAGGGGGGAAATGAGCAGTTCTTC.

The genes are TRBV7-9 and TRBJ1-1, with a weak D call TRBD1 (6 bases). The CDR3 is made up of 15 amino acids. V gave up 1 base and J gave up 0 bases, with 9 bases separating them. The germline gives CDR1 SEHNR, CDR2 FQNEAQ (reference sequence). The CDR3 DNA reads TGTGCCAGCAGCTTAGGGACAGCCTTGAACACTGAAGCTTTCTTT. This codes for CASSLGTALNTEAFF.